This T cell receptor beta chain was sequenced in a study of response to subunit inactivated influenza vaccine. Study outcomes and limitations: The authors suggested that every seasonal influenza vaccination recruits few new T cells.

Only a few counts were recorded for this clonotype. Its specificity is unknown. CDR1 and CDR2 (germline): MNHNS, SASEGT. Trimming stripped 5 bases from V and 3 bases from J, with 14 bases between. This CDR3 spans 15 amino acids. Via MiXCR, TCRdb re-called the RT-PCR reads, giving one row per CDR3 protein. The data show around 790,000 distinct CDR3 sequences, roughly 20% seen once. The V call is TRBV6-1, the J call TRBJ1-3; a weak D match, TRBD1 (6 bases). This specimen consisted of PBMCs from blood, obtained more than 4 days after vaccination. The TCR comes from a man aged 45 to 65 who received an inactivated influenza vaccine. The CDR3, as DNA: TGTGCCAGCAGTCCCTCTGGGGGCCTTGGAAACACCATATATTTT. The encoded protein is CASSPSGGLGNTIYF.